This T cell receptor beta chain was profiled in a study of glioma-infiltrating T cells. The germline V gene has CDR1 LGHNA and CDR2 YNFKEQ. Trimming removed 0 bases from V and 12 bases from J, with 21 bases in between. This CDR3 is built from 16 residues. Study results and limitations: CDR3 overlap between tissue and blood was very small.

Comment on this clonotype: Its antigen remains unknown.

Amplification of TCR alpha and beta CDR3 regions from RNA used iRepertoire nested multiplex PCR. Each CDR3 protein gets one entry after TCRdb re-called the multiplex PCR reads with MiXCR. The sample lists 100,000 to 150,000 distinct CDR3 sequences; roughly a quarter were seen once. The sequenced material came from glioma tissue, nonneoplastic brain tissue, or PBMCs (not recorded which). The genes are TRBV4-2 and TRBJ2-1; D might be TRBD2 (6 bases). This TCR was recovered from a human donor with low-grade glioma or glioblastoma, undergoing nonglioma brain surgery, or in good health (not recorded which). CDR3 loop: CASSQDGGGDRMRQFF. In nucleotides, the CDR3 is TGTGCCAGCAGCCAAGATGGAGGAGGGGACCGAATGAGGCAGTTCTTC.